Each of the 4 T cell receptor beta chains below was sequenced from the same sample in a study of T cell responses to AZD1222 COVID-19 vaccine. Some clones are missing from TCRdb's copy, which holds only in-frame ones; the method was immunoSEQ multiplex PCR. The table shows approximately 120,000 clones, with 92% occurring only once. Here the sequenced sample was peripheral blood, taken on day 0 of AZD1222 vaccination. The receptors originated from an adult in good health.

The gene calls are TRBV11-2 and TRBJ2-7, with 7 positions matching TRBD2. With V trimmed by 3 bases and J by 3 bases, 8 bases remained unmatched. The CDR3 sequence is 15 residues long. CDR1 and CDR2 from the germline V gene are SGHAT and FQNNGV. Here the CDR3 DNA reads TGTGCCAGCAGCTTTGGTGCGGGAGCGGTCTACGAGCAGTACTTC. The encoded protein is CASSFGAGAVYEQYF.

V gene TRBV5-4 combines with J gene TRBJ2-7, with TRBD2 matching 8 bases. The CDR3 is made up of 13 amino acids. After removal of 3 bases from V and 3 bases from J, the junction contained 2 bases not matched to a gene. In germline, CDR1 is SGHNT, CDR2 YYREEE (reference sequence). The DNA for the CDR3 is TGTGCCAGCAGCTCCGGGACTAGCTACGAGCAGTACTTC. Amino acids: CASSSGTSYEQYF.

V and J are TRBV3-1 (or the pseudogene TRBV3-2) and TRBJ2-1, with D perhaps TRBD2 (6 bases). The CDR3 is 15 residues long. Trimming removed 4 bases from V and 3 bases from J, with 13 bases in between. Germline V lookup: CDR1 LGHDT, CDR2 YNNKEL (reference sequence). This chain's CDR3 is CASSLGRSLYNEQFF. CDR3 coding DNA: TGTGCCAGCAGCCTCGGGAGAAGCCTCTACAATGAGCAGTTCTTC.

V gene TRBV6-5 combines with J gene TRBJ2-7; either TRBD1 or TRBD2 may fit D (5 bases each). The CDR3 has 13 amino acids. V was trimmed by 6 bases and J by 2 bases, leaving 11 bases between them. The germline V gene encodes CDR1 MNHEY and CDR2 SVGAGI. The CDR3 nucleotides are TGTGCCAGCAGACCGGGACCGGCCTACGAGCAGTACTTC. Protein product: CASRPGPAYEQYF.